This note documents a single T cell receptor (beta chain) sequence. Its matching antigen is unknown. The data were taken from a study of T cell responses to AZD1222 COVID-19 vaccine. The V segment lost 4 bases and the J segment 5 bases; nucleotides outside the gene matches: 8. The V gene's germline CDR1 is LGHDT and CDR2 YNNKEL (reference sequence). This CDR3 has 17 amino acids. Findings and caveats of the study: All repertoire sampling was performed exclusively after the peak T cell response. Seropositive status at baseline applied to only six AZD1222 recipients. Females made up more of the donors, who were largely white British, and clonal diversity may have come out too low.

Some clones are missing from TCRdb's copy, which holds only in-frame ones; the method was immunoSEQ multiplex PCR. The data show approximately 160,000 clones, around 88% seen once. This material consisted of peripheral blood, taken on day 0 of MenACWY control vaccination. This TCR derives from an adult in good health. The V gene is TRBV3-1 (or the pseudogene TRBV3-2), the J gene TRBJ2-3; 14 bases fit TRBD2. The CDR3 spells CASSPLGTSGGQDTQYF. In DNA form, the CDR3 reads TGTGCCAGCAGCCCCTTGGGGACTAGCGGGGGTCAAGATACGCAGTATTTT.